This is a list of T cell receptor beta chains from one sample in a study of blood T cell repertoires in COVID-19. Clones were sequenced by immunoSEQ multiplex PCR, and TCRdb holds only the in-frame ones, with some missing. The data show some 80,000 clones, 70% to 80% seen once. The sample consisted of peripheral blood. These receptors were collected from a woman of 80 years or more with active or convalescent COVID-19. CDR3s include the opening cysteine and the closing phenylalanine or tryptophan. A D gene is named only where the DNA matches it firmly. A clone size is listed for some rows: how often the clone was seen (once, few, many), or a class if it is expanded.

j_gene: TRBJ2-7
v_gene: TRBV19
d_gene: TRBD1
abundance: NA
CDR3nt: TGTGCCAGTAGTACTTGGGGACAGGGCTCCGAGCAGTACTTC
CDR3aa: CASSTWGQGSEQYF

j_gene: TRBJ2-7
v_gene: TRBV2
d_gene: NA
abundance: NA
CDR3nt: TGTGCCAGCAGTGACCGGTACGAGCAGTACTTC
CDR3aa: CASSDRYEQYF

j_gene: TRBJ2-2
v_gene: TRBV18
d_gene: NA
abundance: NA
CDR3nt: TGTGCCAGCTCACGAGTTCGCATGCGGAACACCGGGGAGCTGTTTTTT
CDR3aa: CASSRVRMRNTGELFF

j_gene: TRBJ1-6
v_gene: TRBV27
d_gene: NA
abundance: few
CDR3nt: TGTGCCAGCAGTTGGGGGGGGTTGAGGAATTCACCCCTCCACTTT
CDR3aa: CASSWGGLRNSPLHF

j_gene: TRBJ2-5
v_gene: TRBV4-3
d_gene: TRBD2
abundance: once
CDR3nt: TGCGCCAGCAGCCAAGGGGTTAGGACTAGCGGGGACCAAGAGACCCAGTACTTC
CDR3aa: CASSQGVRTSGDQETQYF

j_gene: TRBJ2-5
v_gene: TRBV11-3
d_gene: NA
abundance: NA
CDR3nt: TGTGCCAGCAGCCGCCCGGGGGAAGAGACCCAGTACTTC
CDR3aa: CASSRPGEETQYF

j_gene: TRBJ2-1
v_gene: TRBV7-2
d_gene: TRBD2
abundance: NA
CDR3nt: TGTGCCAGCAGCCGGGAACTAGCGGGGGGAACAAGCTCCTACAATGAGCAGTTCTTC
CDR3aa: CASSRELAGGTSSYNEQFF

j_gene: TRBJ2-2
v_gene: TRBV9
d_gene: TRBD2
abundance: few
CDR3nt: TGTGCCAGCAGCCCGAGGGGACTAAGGAGGGCCGGGGAGCTGTTTTTT
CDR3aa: CASSPRGLRRAGELFF

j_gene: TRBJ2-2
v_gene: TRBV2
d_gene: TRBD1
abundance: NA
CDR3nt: TGTGCCAGCGCCTTGGACAGGGATACCGGGGAGCTGTTTTTT
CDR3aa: CASALDRDTGELFF

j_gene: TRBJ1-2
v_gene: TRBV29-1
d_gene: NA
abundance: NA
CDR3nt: TGCAGCGGTGAGACAGATATGAACTATGGCTACACCTTC
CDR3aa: CSGETDMNYGYTF

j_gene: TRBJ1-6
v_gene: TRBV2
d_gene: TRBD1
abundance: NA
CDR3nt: TGTGCCAGCAAACGGGACAGGGGTAATTCACCCCTCCACTTT
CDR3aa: CASKRDRGNSPLHF

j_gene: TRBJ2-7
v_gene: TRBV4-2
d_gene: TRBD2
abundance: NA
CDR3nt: TGTGCCAGCAGCCAAATGACTACGGGACTAGGCTCCTACGAGCAGTACTTC
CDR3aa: CASSQMTTGLGSYEQYF

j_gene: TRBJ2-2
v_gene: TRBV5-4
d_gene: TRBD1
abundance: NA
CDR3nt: TGTGCCAGCAGCTCAGGACAGGGTGAGGGCACCGGGGAGCTGTTTTTT
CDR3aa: CASSSGQGEGTGELFF

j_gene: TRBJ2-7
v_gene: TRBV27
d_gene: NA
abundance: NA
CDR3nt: TGTGCCAGCAGGCTCCAGGCGGGCAACTCCTACGAGCAGTACTTC
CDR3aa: CASRLQAGNSYEQYF

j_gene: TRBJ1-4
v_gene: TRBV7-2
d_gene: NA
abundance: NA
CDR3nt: TGTGCCAGCAGCTTAGCAATGTGGCAGAATGATGCAACTAATGAAAAACTGTTTTTT
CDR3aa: CASSLAMWQNDATNEKLFF